A selection of T cell receptor beta chains follows, all from one sample in a study of T cell repertoires in cytomegalovirus infection. Using its own MiXCR run on the reads, TCRdb lists one record per CDR3 protein. The sample has around 530,000 distinct CDR3 sequences, 26% seen once. The specimen sequenced was PBMCs. All receptors derive from a human donor in good health (CMV status not recorded). Some clones in this sample may be carry-over from other donors' samples. The CDR3 runs from the conserved cysteine through the conserved F or W. Fields, in order: V gene, J gene, CDR3 protein.

V: TRBV6-1
J: TRBJ2-1
CDR3: CASSGRLAGSVDEQFF

V: TRBV7-8
J: TRBJ2-1
CDR3: CASSFGTGANEQFF

V: TRBV29-1
J: TRBJ2-1
CDR3: CSVSSGSPREQFF

V: TRBV12-3/TRBV12-4
J: TRBJ1-1
CDR3: CASSLKRNTEAFF

V: TRBV4-1
J: TRBJ2-1
CDR3: CASSQDLAGLYNEQFF

V: TRBV28
J: TRBJ2-1
CDR3: CASSVSGPLYNEQFF

V: TRBV11-2
J: TRBJ2-3
CDR3: CASSSPFLRTSGRENTQYF

V: TRBV4-3
J: TRBJ2-3
CDR3: CASSQWASGSTDTQYF

V: TRBV6-5
J: TRBJ2-6
CDR3: CASSYGFSGANVLTF

V: TRBV13
J: TRBJ2-7
CDR3: CASRRRLAGFYEQYF

V: TRBV7-9
J: TRBJ2-4
CDR3: CASSLGSAVAKNIQYF

V: TRBV7-2
J: TRBJ2-7
CDR3: CASSLVPGLAYEQYF

V: TRBV18
J: TRBJ2-2
CDR3: CASSPPAGTGELFF

V: TRBV12-3/TRBV12-4
J: TRBJ2-2
CDR3: CASSSPDQGSGELFF

V: TRBV6-6
J: TRBJ1-2
CDR3: CASSYGDRAGDGYTF

V: TRBV10-3
J: TRBJ2-5
CDR3: CAISESRAGGKQETQYF

V: TRBV19
J: TRBJ1-2
CDR3: CASIGQGGPLGYTF

V: TRBV12-3/TRBV12-4
J: TRBJ1-2
CDR3: CASSQGLGYTF

V: TRBV19
J: TRBJ1-5
CDR3: CASSNLDLGNQPQHF

V: TRBV7-2
J: TRBJ1-2
CDR3: CASSTGDRIYGYTF

V: TRBV7-2
J: TRBJ1-1
CDR3: CASSSTGVTEAFF

V: TRBV6-2/TRBV6-3
J: TRBJ2-7
CDR3: CASNPSGSYEQYF

V: TRBV19
J: TRBJ1-5
CDR3: CASSSGVSWPQHF

V: TRBV7-2
J: TRBJ2-1
CDR3: CASSLVLTSARSSYNEQFF

V: TRBV10-3
J: TRBJ2-1
CDR3: CAISKTPGSRGYNEQFF

V: TRBV4-1
J: TRBJ1-5
CDR3: CASSQDGQGHQPQHF

V: TRBV28
J: TRBJ2-3
CDR3: CASSSPGAPSPGLQYF

V: TRBV6-1
J: TRBJ2-6
CDR3: CASSPGTGTFSGANVLTF

V: TRBV5-1
J: TRBJ1-1
CDR3: CASSLKPGGTEAFF

V: TRBV6-1
J: TRBJ2-1
CDR3: CASSERVPQFF

V: TRBV18
J: TRBJ1-2
CDR3: CASSPPSVSFFGYTF

V: TRBV12-3/TRBV12-4
J: TRBJ2-3
CDR3: CASSPSPGLAGSTDTQYF

V: TRBV2
J: TRBJ2-5
CDR3: CASRLTVTQETQYF

V: TRBV11-2
J: TRBJ1-1
CDR3: CASSLGGRLKSEAFF

V: TRBV28
J: TRBJ2-2
CDR3: CASSLGRGLFF

V: TRBV6-2/TRBV6-3
J: TRBJ1-1
CDR3: CAVGGNTEAFF

V: TRBV29-1
J: TRBJ2-1
CDR3: CSVAAGGPSDEQFF

V: TRBV6-2/TRBV6-3
J: TRBJ1-5
CDR3: CASSRNSGFNSNQPQHF

V: TRBV5-6
J: TRBJ2-1
CDR3: CASSLTGTGNEQFF

V: TRBV12-3/TRBV12-4
J: TRBJ1-5
CDR3: CASSLSGDSNQPQHF

V: TRBV19
J: TRBJ2-1
CDR3: CASIFRTVYSYNEQFF

V: TRBV7-6
J: TRBJ2-3
CDR3: CASSLGGGSRDTQYF

V: TRBV28
J: TRBJ2-5
CDR3: CASSSPGLTQYQETQYF

V: TRBV12-3/TRBV12-4
J: TRBJ1-1
CDR3: CASSARANTEAFF

V: TRBV3-1
J: TRBJ1-2
CDR3: CASSQEPFGVAGYTF

V: TRBV11-2
J: TRBJ2-1
CDR3: CASSTRQGWSGGYNEQFF

V: TRBV30
J: TRBJ1-1
CDR3: CAWTRVGTTEAFF

V: TRBV12-3/TRBV12-4
J: TRBJ2-2
CDR3: CASSGYTRPGELFF

V: TRBV4-1
J: TRBJ1-1
CDR3: CASQGGLGTEAFF

V: TRBV7-8
J: TRBJ2-3
CDR3: CASSLGAGVVTDTQYF

V: TRBV2
J: TRBJ2-2
CDR3: CASSAQRDGPGELFF

V: TRBV29-1
J: TRBJ2-2
CDR3: CSVEIGGDTGELIF

V: TRBV7-8
J: TRBJ1-4
CDR3: CASSLVGGSTNEKLFF

V: TRBV28
J: TRBJ2-7
CDR3: CASSFDARGLADEQYF